Listed here are 23 T cell receptor beta chains from one sample, sequenced in a study of shared clonotypes between healthy human individuals. It was CD45RO-negative cells, positively selected for CCR7, that made up naive CD8 cells, with terminally differentiated effector memory CD45RA+ cells excluded. Clones were read by immunoSEQ multiplex PCR, and TCRdb kept only the in-frame ones, dropping some. There are around 600,000 clones in the sample; approximately 95% occur only once, and about 0.11% lies in the top ten. Sequencing was performed on naive CD8+ T cells sorted from blood. The receptors come from a woman between 25 and 40 years old in good health.

The rearrangement joins TRBV18 to TRBJ2-7; no definite D call. This CDR3 is 13 amino acids long. CDR1 and CDR2 (germline): KGHSH, LQKENI. Trimming shortened V by 0 bases and J by 4 bases, and 7 bases separated the two germline ends. CDR3 DNA: TGTGCCAGCTCACCACCGGCTGGATACGAGCAGTACTTC. Translating gives CASSPPAGYEQYF.

CDR3 loop: CAWSAVADEQYF. The CDR3 nucleotides read TGTGCCTGGAGTGCGGTAGCCGACGAGCAGTACTTC. This chain uses TRBV30 with TRBJ2-7; D unresolved. CDR1 and CDR2 (germline): GTSNPN, SVGIG (reference sequence). The germline V and J ends were trimmed by 1 base and 5 bases, with 9 bases remaining between them. The CDR3 is made up of 12 amino acids.

The chain joins TRBV7-9 to TRBJ2-7; TRBD2 matches at 7 bases. CDR1 and CDR2 from the germline V gene are SEHNR and FQNEAQ (reference sequence). The CDR3 has 19 amino acids. Germline trimming cut 1 base from V and 7 bases from J; bases unmatched to any gene: 22. CDR3 coding DNA: TGTGCCAGCAGCTTAGGAAGTCGGGGTCGTGGAGTTGGACTAGGGGAGCAGTACTTC. It yields the protein CASSLGSRGRGVGLGEQYF. The variable domain in full, with the rest retrieved from reference TRBV7-9 and TRBJ2-7, is DTGVSQNPRHKITKRGQNVTFRCDPISEHNRLYWYRQTLGQGPEFLTYFQNEAQLEKSRLLSDRFSAERPKGSFSTLEIQRTEQGDSAMYLCASSLGSRGRGVGLGEQYFGPGTRLTVT.

V gene TRBV27 combines with J gene TRBJ2-3; D is unresolved. The CDR3 loop spans 14 amino acids. CDR1 is MNHEY and CDR2 is SMNVEV in the germline V gene (reference sequence). The germline V and J ends were trimmed by 0 bases and 2 bases, with 6 bases remaining between them. CDR3 coding DNA: TGTGCCAGCAGTTTATCCCCGTACACAGATACGCAGTATTTT. This sequence encodes CASSLSPYTDTQYF.

This clone was detected once. V usage is TRBV10-2 and J usage is TRBJ2-7, with 10 bases fitting TRBD2. With V trimmed by 3 bases and J by 3 bases, 8 bases remained unmatched. The CDR3 consists of 16 residues. Germline V gene lookup returns CDR1 WSHSY and CDR2 SAAADI. The CDR3 protein is CASSDGPAGGGYEQYF. CDR3 DNA sequence: TGCGCCAGCAGTGACGGCCCAGCGGGAGGGGGCTACGAGCAGTACTTC.

This chain links TRBV4-1 with TRBJ2-1; 8 bases line up with TRBD1. Germline V gene data show CDR1 as MGHRA and CDR2 as YSYEKL. V trimming: 1 base; J trimming: 5 bases; junction bases outside the gene matches: 4. CDR3 length: 15 amino acids. Written as DNA, the CDR3 is TGCGCCAGCAGCCAAGGCAGGGGGCGACACAATGAGCAGTTCTTC. Encoded protein: CASSQGRGRHNEQFF.

The CDR3 protein is CASSRSGMGQGYYEQYF. The CDR3 nucleotides are TGTGCCAGCAGCCGGTCCGGAATGGGACAGGGTTATTACGAGCAGTACTTC. This sequence joins TRBV7-8 and TRBJ2-7, with 9 bases identical to TRBD1. Trimming at V came to 5 bases and at J to 4 bases, leaving 15 bases not matched to a gene. Per germline, CDR1 SGHVS and CDR2 FQNEAQ. The CDR3 extends over 17 amino acids.

The V and J genes are TRBV19 and TRBJ1-5; D may be TRBD1 (5 bases). Germline values: CDR1 LNHDA, CDR2 SQIVND (reference sequence). This CDR3 spans 14 amino acids. Trimming took 5 bases from V and 3 from J, leaving 11 bases between them. CDR3: CASSVGETNQPQHF. The CDR3 DNA reads as TGTGCCAGTAGTGTAGGGGAGACCAATCAGCCCCAGCATTTT. The entire variable domain, with the rest obtained from reference TRBV19 and TRBJ1-5, is as follows: DGGITQSPKYLFRKEGQNVTLSCEQNLNHDAMYWYRQDPGQGLRLIYYSQIVNDFQKGDIAEGYSVSREKKESFPLTVTSAQKNPTAFYLCASSVGETNQPQHFGDGTRLSIL.

With respect to this clone: Other DNA variants within this sample encode the same CDR3. V usage is TRBV19 and J usage is TRBJ1-1, with no clear D. Germline CDR1 is LNHDA and CDR2 is SQIVND (reference sequence). The CDR3 contains 13 residues. Trimming cost V 3 bases and J 4 bases, with 9 bases left between them. As DNA, the CDR3 is TGTGCCAGTAGTATTGGTTTGAGCACTGAAGCTTTCTTT. Translated: CASSIGLSTEAFF.

The CDR3 loop reads CASSGDRAGAIAGELFF. CDR3 DNA: TGTGCCAGCAGCGGGGACAGGGCGGGAGCAATAGCCGGGGAGCTGTTTTTT. The genes are TRBV7-9 and TRBJ2-2; TRBD1 aligns across 9 bases. This CDR3 comprises 17 residues. Germline V gene sequence: CDR1 SEHNR, CDR2 FQNEAQ (reference sequence). Unmatched junction bases numbered 13, after V lost 5 bases and J lost 6 bases.

The V gene is TRBV28, the J gene TRBJ1-5; D unresolved. The V gene's germline CDR1 is MDHEN and CDR2 SYDVKM. This CDR3 region has 14 residues. Trimming stripped 4 bases from V and 2 bases from J, with 9 bases between. CDR3 protein: CASSSTWGNQPQHF. The CDR3 DNA reads TGTGCCAGCAGTTCGACATGGGGCAATCAGCCCCAGCATTTT.

The chain is built from TRBV4-1 and TRBJ1-4; TRBD1 aligns across 7 bases. The germline V gene has CDR1 MGHRA and CDR2 YSYEKL. The CDR3 has 19 residues. Losses at the gene ends were 2 bases for V and 0 bases for J; bases not matched to a gene: 12. DNA for the CDR3: TGCGCCAGCAGCCAAAGTCCCGGACAGGCAAGTTCAACTAATGAAAAACTGTTTTTT. Protein product: CASSQSPGQASSTNEKLFF.

The CDR3 is CASSLPYGGEQYF. The CDR3 DNA reads as TGTGCCAGCAGTCTACCCTACGGAGGCGAGCAGTACTTC. This rearrangement joins TRBV28 to TRBJ2-5; TRBD2 is a possible D gene (5 bases). The DNA end lines up better with TRBJ2-7; the J call may be wrong. This CDR3 region has 13 residues. Germline assignment: CDR1 MDHEN and CDR2 SYDVKM.

The chain combines TRBV5-4 with TRBJ2-7; the match to TRBD2 covers 11 bases. There are 14 residues in the CDR3. Germline CDR1 SGHNT, CDR2 YYREEE (reference sequence). J lost 5 bases, V lost 7 bases, and 8 bases had no gene match. In DNA, the CDR3 is TGTGCCAGCCATCTAGCGGGAGGTCTCAACGAGCAGTACTTC. Translation: CASHLAGGLNEQYF.

Details on this clone: Other DNA sequences in the same sample also yield this CDR3. The V and J genes are TRBV4-1 and TRBJ2-1; 7 nucleotides align to TRBD1. The CDR3 spans 15 residues. Germline values: CDR1 MGHRA, CDR2 YSYEKL. The V gene end was trimmed by 4 bases and the J gene end by 4 bases; junction bases not matched to a gene: 7. The CDR3 loop is CASSLRQGSYNEQFF. The DNA of the CDR3 is TGCGCCAGCAGCCTTAGACAGGGTTCTTACAATGAGCAGTTCTTC.

The rearrangement uses TRBV2 and TRBJ2-5; the match to TRBD2 covers 8 bases. The end of the DNA aligns better with TRBJ2-7, so the J call may be wrong. Germline V lookup: CDR1 SNHLY, CDR2 FYNNEI. The CDR3 sequence is 13 residues long. The CDR3 region has the DNA TGTGCCAGCAGATTTAGCGGGATGTACGAGCAGTACTTC. It yields the protein CASRFSGMYEQYF.

The V gene is TRBV7-9, the J gene TRBJ2-5; 8 bases fit TRBD1. This CDR3 region has 13 residues. CDR1 and CDR2 from the germline V gene are SEHNR and FQNEAQ (reference sequence). J gave up 5 bases and V 3 bases, and 2 bases lay outside the gene matches. The CDR3, as DNA: TGTGCCAGCAGCTTGGGACAGGACGAGACCCAGTACTTC. Protein product: CASSLGQDETQYF.

In the case of this clone: In the same sample, other DNA sequences code for this CDR3. V gene TRBV5-6 combines with J gene TRBJ2-7; TRBD1 matches 8 bases. The CDR3 loop spans 13 amino acids. Trimming at V came to 2 bases and at J to 6 bases, leaving 4 bases not matched to a gene. Germline assignment: CDR1 SGHDT and CDR2 YYEEEE. The CDR3: CASSFGTGGEQYF. As DNA, the CDR3 is TGTGCCAGCAGCTTCGGGACAGGCGGCGAGCAGTACTTC.

V usage is TRBV5-1 and J usage is TRBJ2-1; the D gene is possibly TRBD2 (6 bases). The CDR3 totals 16 residues. Germline V CDR1 and CDR2: SGHRS, YFSETQ. Trimming took off 0 bases at V and 3 bases at J, with 13 bases between the two ends. CDR3 in amino acids: CASSLGARGLYNEQFF. CDR3 nucleotide sequence: TGCGCCAGCAGCTTGGGTGCGCGGGGTCTCTACAATGAGCAGTTCTTC.

The rearrangement joins TRBV13 to TRBJ2-1; maybe TRBD2 (6 bases). The V end was cut by 7 bases, the J end by 6 bases, with 19 bases between. The CDR3 runs 15 residues. Germline-derived CDR1 and CDR2 are PRHDT and FYEKMQ (reference sequence). The CDR3 coding sequence is TGTGCCAGCAACCTACCGGGACTCGCTAGCAATGAGCAGTTCTTC. Amino acid sequence: CASNLPGLASNEQFF.

The chain is built from TRBV28 and TRBJ1-3, with D unresolved. Germline loops: CDR1 MDHEN, CDR2 SYDVKM. This CDR3 comprises 14 residues. The germline V and J ends were trimmed by 6 bases and 0 bases, with 9 bases remaining between them. The CDR3 here is CASSRQISGNTIYF. CDR3 DNA sequence: TGTGCCAGCAGCCGACAAATCTCTGGAAACACCATATATTTT.

This clone was recorded only once. The chain is built from TRBV29-1 and TRBJ1-3; 8 bases agree with TRBD1. The J segment lost 4 bases and the V segment lost 6 bases, leaving 11 bases of the junction unmatched. This CDR3 has 15 amino acids. Looked up from germline, CDR1 is SQVTM and CDR2 is ANQGSEA. CDR3 residues: CSVTGTGYLGNTIYF. CDR3 bases: TGCAGCGTCACCGGGACAGGCTACTTGGGAAACACCATATATTTT.

The chain is built from TRBV6-5 and TRBJ1-2, with no clear D. The CDR3 is made up of 14 amino acids. The germline CDR1 and CDR2 sequences are MNHEY and SVGAGI. Trimming cost V 7 bases and J 4 bases, with 16 bases left between them. Here the CDR3 DNA reads TGTGCCAGCACTCCTTGGGGATATGGCTATGGCTACACCTTC. This encodes CASTPWGYGYGYTF.